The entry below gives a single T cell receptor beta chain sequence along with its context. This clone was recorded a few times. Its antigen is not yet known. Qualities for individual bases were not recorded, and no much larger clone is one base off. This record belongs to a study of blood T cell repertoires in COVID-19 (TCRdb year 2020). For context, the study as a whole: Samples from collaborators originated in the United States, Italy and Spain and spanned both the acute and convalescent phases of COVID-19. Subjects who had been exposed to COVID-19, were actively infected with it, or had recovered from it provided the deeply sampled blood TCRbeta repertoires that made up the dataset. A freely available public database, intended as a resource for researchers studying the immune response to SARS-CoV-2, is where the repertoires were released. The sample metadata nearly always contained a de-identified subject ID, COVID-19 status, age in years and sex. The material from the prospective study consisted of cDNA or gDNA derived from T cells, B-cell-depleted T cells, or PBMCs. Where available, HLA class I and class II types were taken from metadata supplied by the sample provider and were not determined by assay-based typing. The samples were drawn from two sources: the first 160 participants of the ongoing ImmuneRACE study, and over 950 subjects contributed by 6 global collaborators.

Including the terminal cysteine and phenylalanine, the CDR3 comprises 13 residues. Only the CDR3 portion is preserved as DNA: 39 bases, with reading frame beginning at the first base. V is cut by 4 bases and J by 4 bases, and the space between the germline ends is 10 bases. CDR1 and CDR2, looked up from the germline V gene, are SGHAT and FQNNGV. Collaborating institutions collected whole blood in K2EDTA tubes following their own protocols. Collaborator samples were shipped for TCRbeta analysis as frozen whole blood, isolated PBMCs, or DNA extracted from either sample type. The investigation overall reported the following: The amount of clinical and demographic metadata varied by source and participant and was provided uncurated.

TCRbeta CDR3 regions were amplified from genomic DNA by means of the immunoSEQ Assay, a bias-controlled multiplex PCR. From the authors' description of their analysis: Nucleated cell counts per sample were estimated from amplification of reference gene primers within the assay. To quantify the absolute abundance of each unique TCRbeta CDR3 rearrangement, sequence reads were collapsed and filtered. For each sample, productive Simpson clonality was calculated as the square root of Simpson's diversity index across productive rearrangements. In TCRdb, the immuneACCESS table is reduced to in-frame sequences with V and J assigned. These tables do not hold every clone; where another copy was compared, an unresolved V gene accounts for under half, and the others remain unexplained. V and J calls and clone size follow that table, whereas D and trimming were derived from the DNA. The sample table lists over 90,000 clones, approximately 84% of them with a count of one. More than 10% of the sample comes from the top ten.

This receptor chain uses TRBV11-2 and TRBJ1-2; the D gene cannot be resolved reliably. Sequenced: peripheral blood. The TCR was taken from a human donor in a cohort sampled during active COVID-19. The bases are TGTGCCAGCAGCTCGAGGATAGCCTATGGCTACACCTTC. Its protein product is CASSSRIAYGYTF.